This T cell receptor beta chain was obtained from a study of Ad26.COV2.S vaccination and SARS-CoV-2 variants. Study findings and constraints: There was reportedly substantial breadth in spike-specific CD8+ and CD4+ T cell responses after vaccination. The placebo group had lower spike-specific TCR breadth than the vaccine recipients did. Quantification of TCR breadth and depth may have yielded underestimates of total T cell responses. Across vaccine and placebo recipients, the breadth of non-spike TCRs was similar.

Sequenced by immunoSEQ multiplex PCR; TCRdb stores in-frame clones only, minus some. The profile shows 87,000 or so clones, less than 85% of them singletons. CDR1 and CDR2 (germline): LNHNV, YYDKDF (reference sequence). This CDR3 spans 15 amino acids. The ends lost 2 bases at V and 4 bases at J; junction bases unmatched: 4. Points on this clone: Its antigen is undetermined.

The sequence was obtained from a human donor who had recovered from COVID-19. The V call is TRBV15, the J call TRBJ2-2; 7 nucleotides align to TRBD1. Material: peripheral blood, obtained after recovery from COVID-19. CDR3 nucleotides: TGTGCCACCAGCAGAAAGGGGGCGAGCACCGGGGAGCTGTTTTTT. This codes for CATSRKGASTGELFF.